Each of the 18 T cell receptor beta chains below was sequenced from the same sample in a study of blood T cell repertoires in COVID-19. Repertoires were generated with immunoSEQ multiplex PCR, while TCRdb's copy carries only in-frame clones and drops some. The sample lists some 200,000 clones, roughly 94% occurring once. Sequencing was done on a sample of peripheral blood. The receptors were sampled from a man between 25 and 39 years old with COVID-19, enrolled during active disease.

This CDR3 is CASSSGTTYEQYF. CDR3 nucleotides: TGCGCCAGCAGCTCCGGGACAACTTACGAGCAGTACTTC. The rearrangement uses TRBV5-1 and TRBJ2-7; tentatively, D is TRBD1 (6 bases). V dropped 3 bases and J dropped 4 bases, with 11 bases sitting between them. The CDR3 runs to 13 residues. Germline V gene lookup returns CDR1 SGHRS and CDR2 YFSETQ. Supplemented by reference TRBV5-1 and TRBJ2-7, the full variable domain reads KAGVTQTPRYLIKTRGQQVTLSCSPISGHRSVSWYQQTPGQGLQFLFEYFSETQRNKGNFPGRFSGRQFSNSRSEMNVSTLELGDSALYLCASSSGTTYEQYFGPGTRLTVT.

V is TRBV7-9 and J is TRBJ2-3, with 12 bases matching TRBD2. J lost 2 bases, V lost 5 bases, and 5 bases had no gene match. The CDR3 is 16 residues long. Germline V gene sequence: CDR1 SEHNR, CDR2 FQNEAQ (reference sequence). The CDR3 protein is CASSTGLAGYTDTQYF. In nucleotides, the CDR3 is TGTGCCAGCAGCACCGGACTAGCGGGGTACACAGATACGCAGTATTTT. Complete variable domain (other parts from reference TRBV7-9 and TRBJ2-3): DTGVSQNPRHKITKRGQNVTFRCDPISEHNRLYWYRQTLGQGPEFLTYFQNEAQLEKSRLLSDRFSAERPKGSFSTLEIQRTEQGDSAMYLCASSTGLAGYTDTQYFGPGTRLTVL.

The chain is built from TRBV5-6 and TRBJ1-5; D is ambiguous. V lost 4 bases to trimming and J lost 0 bases, with 14 bases between them. Germline assignment: CDR1 SGHDT and CDR2 YYEEEE. The CDR3 loop spans 16 amino acids. DNA for the CDR3: TGTGCCAGCAGCCCTCCCCCACAGTTTAGCAATCAGCCCCAGCATTTT. Protein: CASSPPPQFSNQPQHF.

The rearrangement joins TRBV7-9 to TRBJ1-2; possible D gene TRBD1, 6 bases. Germline CDR1 and CDR2: SEHNR and FQNEAQ (reference sequence). The CDR3 covers 16 residues. Between the trimmed V and J ends, which lost 0 bases and 4 bases, there was a span of 15 bases. The CDR3 DNA sequence: TGTGCCAGCAGCTTAGCGCTTTTCGGCAGGGGCTATGGCTACACCTTC. It translates to CASSLALFGRGYGYTF.

This chain connects TRBV11-2 to TRBJ1-4; 7 nucleotides match TRBD1. With 2 bases clipped from V and 11 bases from J, the junction kept 5 bases outside the gene matches. Per the germline V gene, CDR1 is SGHAT and CDR2 is FQNNGV. The CDR3 consists of 13 residues. The CDR3 sequence: CASSLRDSAKLFF. Written as DNA, the CDR3 is TGTGCCAGCAGCTTAAGGGACAGTGCCAAACTGTTTTTT.

The gene calls are TRBV12-3 or TRBV12-4 and TRBJ2-5; no clear D. The CDR3 extends over 11 amino acids. The germline V and J ends were trimmed by 3 bases and 4 bases, with 3 bases remaining between them. The CDR3 nucleotides read TGTGCCAGCAGTTTGAGAGAGACCCAGTACTTC. Translated, it gives CASSLRETQYF.

The chain recombines TRBV4-1 with TRBJ1-1, with D uncertain. Germline CDR1 reads MGHRA; CDR2 reads YSYEKL. The CDR3 is 15 amino acids. V gave up 1 base and J gave up 3 bases, with 12 bases separating them. CDR3 nucleotides: TGCGCCAGCAGCCAAGTGGAGGGATCGGACACTGAAGCTTTCTTT. Translated: CASSQVEGSDTEAFF.

This CDR3 is CASSSQGWGEKLFF. CDR3 bases: TGTGCCAGCAGCTCTCAGGGGTGGGGCGAAAAACTGTTTTTT. The chain employs TRBV11-2 and TRBJ1-4, with a tentative D call TRBD1 (6 bases). Trimming pared 4 bases from V and 8 bases from J, leaving 14 bases between. The CDR3 loop spans 14 amino acids. Germline values: CDR1 SGHAT, CDR2 FQNNGV.

The DNA for the CDR3 is TGTGCCAGCAGCTTAGTGGAGACAGCTTATAGCAATCAGCCCCAGCATTTT. This gives the protein CASSLVETAYSNQPQHF. The chain joins TRBV7-9 to TRBJ1-5; D is perhaps TRBD1 (5 bases). In germline, CDR1 is SEHNR, CDR2 FQNEAQ (reference sequence). The V and J ends lost 1 base and 0 bases respectively, with 13 bases between them. The CDR3 loop spans 17 amino acids.

This chain uses TRBV4-1 with TRBJ2-5; the D gene is possibly TRBD2 (6 bases). The V end was cut by 2 bases, the J end by 4 bases, with 11 bases between. This CDR3 is built from 14 residues. CDR1 and CDR2 from the germline V gene are MGHRA and YSYEKL. CDR3 sequence reads: CASSQLEGRETQYF. The CDR3 DNA follows: TGCGCCAGCAGCCAATTGGAGGGCCGAGAGACCCAGTACTTC.

V is TRBV7-9 and J is TRBJ1-5; D possibly corresponds to TRBD1 (6 bases). The CDR3 contains 17 residues. Trimming cost V 3 bases and J 0 bases, with 15 bases left between them. CDR1 and CDR2 (germline): SEHNR, FQNEAQ (reference sequence). The CDR3, as DNA: TGTGCCAGCAGCTTTCAGGGGCCTAGAGGTAGCAATCAGCCCCAGCATTTT. Protein: CASSFQGPRGSNQPQHF.

V is TRBV6-5 and J is TRBJ2-3; D may be TRBD2 (6 bases). V was shortened by 6 bases and J by 5 bases, with 9 bases between the two germline ends. This CDR3 region has 12 residues. Germline V gene sequence: CDR1 MNHEY, CDR2 SVGAGI. CDR3 amino acids: CASSLGGDTQYF. The CDR3, as DNA: TGTGCCAGCAGCTTGGGGGGAGATACGCAGTATTTT.

The chain carries TRBV11-2 and TRBJ1-3; D not certain. The CDR3 has 15 residues. V lost 8 bases to trimming and J lost 1 base, with 15 bases between them. CDR1 is SGHAT, CDR2 FQNNGV, per germline. The CDR3 DNA sequence: TGTGCCAGCCCACACTCAGGTCCTTCTGGAAACACCATATATTTT. Protein sequence: CASPHSGPSGNTIYF.

This clone appeared a single time. The rearrangement uses TRBV29-1 and TRBJ2-7; TRBD1 aligns across 8 bases. The CDR3 extends over 14 amino acids. Germline CDR1 SQVTM, CDR2 ANQGSEA. V was pared by 6 bases and J by 5 bases, with 12 bases of the junction left unmatched. In DNA, the CDR3 is TGCAGCGTAGCCGAGAGGACAGGGCACCACGAGCAGTACTTC. Translated: CSVAERTGHHEQYF.

The genes are TRBV29-1 and TRBJ2-5; 7 positions match TRBD1. This CDR3 region has 12 residues. Trimming removed 8 bases from V and 4 bases from J; junction bases left unmatched: 7. Germline assignment: CDR1 SQVTM and CDR2 ANQGSEA. CDR3 sequence: CSLTGALETQYF. CDR3 bases: TGCAGCTTAACAGGGGCCCTAGAGACCCAGTACTTC.

The rearrangement uses TRBV19 and TRBJ1-2; D call uncertain. Germline V gene sequence: CDR1 LNHDA, CDR2 SQIVND (reference sequence). The V and J ends lost 7 bases and 4 bases respectively, with 16 bases between them. The CDR3 loop spans 14 amino acids. The CDR3 bases are TGTGCCAGTACCCCCCAAGAGGGAGTCTATGGCTACACCTTC. Translation: CASTPQEGVYGYTF.

The chain links TRBV5-1 to TRBJ2-5; tentative D call: TRBD1 (7 bases). The CDR3 is made up of 15 amino acids. Germline V gene data show CDR1 as SGHRS and CDR2 as YFSETQ. V shed 4 bases and J shed 2 bases, with 15 bases lying between them. CDR3 in DNA: TGCGCCAGCAGCCCGGGGGACAGCAAGCAAGAGACCCAGTACTTC. Translation gives CASSPGDSKQETQYF.

The chain uses TRBV11-2 and TRBJ2-7; 10 nucleotides line up with TRBD2. Trimming cost V 1 base and J 2 bases; bases outside gene matches: 5. Germline values: CDR1 SGHAT, CDR2 FQNNGV. This CDR3 has 16 residues. CDR3 sequence reads: CASSLGPSGGPYEQYF. CDR3 coding DNA: TGTGCCAGCAGCTTAGGACCTAGCGGGGGCCCCTACGAGCAGTACTTC. Based on the CDR3 plus reference TRBV11-2 and TRBJ2-7, the full variable domain is EAGVAQSPRYKIIEKRQSVAFWCNPISGHATLYWYQQILGQGPKLLIQFQNNGVVDDSQLPKDRFSAERLKGVDSTLKIQPAKLEDSAVYLCASSLGPSGGPYEQYFGPGTRLTVT.